The 10 T cell receptor beta chains in this list originate from one sample, sequenced in a study of T cell responses to AZD1222 COVID-19 vaccine. Generated by immunoSEQ multiplex PCR, the TCRdb table keeps only in-frame clones and is missing some. This table has approximately 160,000 clones, roughly 93% appearing once. The starting material was peripheral blood, obtained on day 0 of AZD1222 vaccination. These TCRs come from an adult in good health.

This clone occurred once. The chain carries TRBV2 and TRBJ2-3; TRBD1 matches 8 bases. The CDR3 is 15 amino acids. Losses at the gene ends were 2 bases for V and 4 bases for J; bases not matched to a gene: 5. The V gene's germline CDR1 is SNHLY and CDR2 FYNNEI. Written as DNA, the CDR3 is TGTGCCAGCAGTGAAAAGACAGGGGTGGCAGATACGCAGTATTTT. Translating gives CASSEKTGVADTQYF.

The chain uses TRBV2 and TRBJ2-2; D is perhaps TRBD1 or TRBD2 (6 bases each). Trimming removed 2 bases from V and 0 bases from J, with 10 bases in between. Germline V gene sequence: CDR1 SNHLY, CDR2 FYNNEI. This CDR3 comprises 16 residues. CDR3 nucleotide sequence: TGTGCCAGCAGTGAAAGGGGGGATGCGAACACCGGGGAGCTGTTTTTT. This sequence encodes CASSERGDANTGELFF. The variable domain in full, with the rest retrieved from reference TRBV2 and TRBJ2-2, is EPEVTQTPSHQVTQMGQEVILRCVPISNHLYFYWYRQILGQKVEFLVSFYNNEISEKSEIFDDQFSVERPDGSNFTLKIRSTKLEDSAMYFCASSERGDANTGELFFGEGSRLTVL.

The chain recombines TRBV5-1 with TRBJ1-1; weak D call: TRBD1 (6 bases). CDR1 is SGHRS and CDR2 is YFSETQ in the germline V gene. This CDR3 has 14 amino acids. V was pared by 0 bases and J by 4 bases, with 10 bases between. The CDR3 loop is CASSLARDITEAFF. The CDR3 DNA follows: TGCGCCAGCAGCTTGGCAAGGGACATCACTGAAGCTTTCTTT.

The CDR3 reads CASSFQGVGEKLFF. As DNA, the CDR3 is TGTGCCAGCAGTTTCCAGGGGGTGGGTGAAAAACTGTTTTTT. The chain carries TRBV2 and TRBJ1-4, with TRBD1 matching 7 bases. V lost 5 bases, J lost 7 bases, and 7 bases stayed unmatched. Germline V gives CDR1 SNHLY, CDR2 FYNNEI. This CDR3 has 14 residues.

This chain links TRBV20-1 with TRBJ2-4, with a tentative D call TRBD2 (6 bases). Germline CDR1 reads DFQATT; CDR2 reads SNEGSKA (reference sequence). CDR3 length equals 11 residues. The CDR3 here is CIAEAKNIQYF. The CDR3 DNA is TGCATAGCGGAAGCCAAAAACATTCAGTACTTC.

This chain uses TRBV13 with TRBJ1-6; D not certain. V lost 4 bases and J lost 6, with 13 bases in between. The CDR3 consists of 15 residues. Germline V gene lookup returns CDR1 PRHDT and CDR2 FYEKMQ (reference sequence). This chain's CDR3 is CASSSTGEANSPLHF. In nucleotides, the CDR3 is TGTGCCAGCAGCTCTACCGGGGAGGCTAATTCACCCCTCCACTTT.

The V gene is TRBV29-1, the J gene TRBJ1-2; D uncertain. The CDR3 spans 12 residues. The germline V gene has CDR1 SQVTM and CDR2 ANQGSEA. CDR3 DNA: TGCGCCGATAGCAGGCTCTTCTATGGCTACACCTTC. The encoded protein is CADSRLFYGYTF. Together with reference TRBV29-1 and TRBJ1-2, the CDR3 gives the full variable domain: SAVISQKPSRDICQRGTSLTIQCQVDSQVTMMFWYRQQPGQSLTLIATANQGSEATYESGFVIDKFPISRPNLTFSTLTVSNMSPEDSSIYLCADSRLFYGYTFGSGTRLTVV.

V gene TRBV5-1 combines with J gene TRBJ2-7, with D tentatively TRBD2 (6 bases). Germline CDR1 SGHRS, CDR2 YFSETQ. Trimming shortened V by 1 base and J by 2 bases, and 10 bases separated the two germline ends. The CDR3 contains 14 residues. This CDR3 is CASSLRGLPYEQYF. The DNA for the CDR3 is TGCGCCAGCAGCTTGAGGGGACTCCCCTACGAGCAGTACTTC.

CDR3 residues: CASSLTAGPSRSQYF. The DNA of the CDR3 is TGTGCCAGCAGCTTAACAGCGGGGCCCTCCCGGTCGCAGTATTTT. The chain joins TRBV7-3 to TRBJ2-3; 7 nucleotides align to TRBD2. Germline lookup yields CDR1 SGHTA and CDR2 FQGTGA. V shed 0 bases and J 10 bases; nucleotides not matched to a gene: 10. The CDR3 length is 15 residues. Full variable domain (remainder filled in from reference TRBV7-3 and TRBJ2-3): GAGVSQTPSNKVTEKGKYVELRCDPISGHTALYWYRQSLGQGPEFLIYFQGTGAADDSGLPNDRFFAVRPEGSVSTLKIQRTERGDSAVYLCASSLTAGPSRSQYFGPGTRLTVL.

The V and J genes are TRBV7-9 and TRBJ1-2, with TRBD1 as a possible D gene (5 bases). In germline, CDR1 is SEHNR, CDR2 FQNEAQ (reference sequence). CDR3 length equals 14 residues. V lost 4 bases and J 8 bases, leaving 17 bases between the germline ends. This CDR3 is CASSSVGGTAGYTF. CDR3 DNA: TGTGCCAGCAGCTCAGTGGGTGGGACTGCGGGCTACACCTTC. Full variable domain (remainder filled in from reference TRBV7-9 and TRBJ1-2): DTGVSQNPRHKITKRGQNVTFRCDPISEHNRLYWYRQTLGQGPEFLTYFQNEAQLEKSRLLSDRFSAERPKGSFSTLEIQRTEQGDSAMYLCASSSVGGTAGYTFGSGTRLTVV.